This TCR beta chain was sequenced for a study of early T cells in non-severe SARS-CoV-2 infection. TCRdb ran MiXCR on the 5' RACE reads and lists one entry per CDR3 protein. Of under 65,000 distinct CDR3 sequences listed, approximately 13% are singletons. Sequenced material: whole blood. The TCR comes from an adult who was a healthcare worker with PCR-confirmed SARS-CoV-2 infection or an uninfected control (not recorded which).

This chain's CDR3 is CASSRRDGSYNEQFF. The CDR3 bases are TGTGCCAGCAGCCGTAGAGACGGTTCTTACAATGAGCAGTTCTTC. This chain links TRBV7-9 with TRBJ2-1; D is undetermined. There are 15 residues in the CDR3. Germline CDR1 is SEHNR and CDR2 is FQNEAQ (reference sequence). Trimming pared 5 bases from V and 4 bases from J, leaving 15 bases between.